This T cell receptor (beta chain) was retrieved from a study of shared clonotypes between healthy human individuals. Overall study: Donors were two women and a few men aged 18 to 49. CD4 naive and CD4 memory each took three plates per donor, while CD8 naive took two and CD8 memory one.

It was at deep level that the assay was run. In the authors' workflow: With immunoSEQ giving junction-only sequences and no quality scores, filtering differed. Data came from immunoSEQ multiplex PCR; TCRdb stores just in-frame clones and leaves some out. V and J calls and clone size are as listed in that table; D and trimming were resolved from the DNA. The sample holds approximately 2.5 million clones, approximately 94% seen once. The CDR3 extends over 18 amino acids. Trimming stripped 6 bases from V and 0 bases from J, with 21 bases between. The germline V gene encodes CDR1 LNHDA and CDR2 SQIVND (reference sequence).

Sequences were obtained from naive CD4+ T cells sorted from blood. Subset in this sample: CD45RA+ positively selected. The sequence derives from a man between 18 and 35 years old in good health. The rearrangement joins TRBV19 to TRBJ1-5; possible D gene TRBD1, 6 bases. The CDR3 DNA reads as TGTGCCAGTAGCCTACAGGGAAACCTTCTTTATAGCAATCAGCCCCAGCATTTT. It encodes CASSLQGNLLYSNQPQHF.